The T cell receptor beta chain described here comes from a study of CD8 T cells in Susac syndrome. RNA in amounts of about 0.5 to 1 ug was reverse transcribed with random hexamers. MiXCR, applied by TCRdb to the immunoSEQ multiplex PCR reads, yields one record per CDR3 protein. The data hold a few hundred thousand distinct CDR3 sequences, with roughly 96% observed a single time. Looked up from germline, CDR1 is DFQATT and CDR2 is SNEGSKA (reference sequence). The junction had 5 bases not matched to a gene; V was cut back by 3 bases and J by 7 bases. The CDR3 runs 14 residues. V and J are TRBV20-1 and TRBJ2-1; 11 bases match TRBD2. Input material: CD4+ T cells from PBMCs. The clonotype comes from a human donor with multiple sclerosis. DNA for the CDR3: TGCAGTGCTAGTTCTAGCGGGAGGCTAAATGAGCAGTTCTTC. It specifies CSASSSGRLNEQFF.